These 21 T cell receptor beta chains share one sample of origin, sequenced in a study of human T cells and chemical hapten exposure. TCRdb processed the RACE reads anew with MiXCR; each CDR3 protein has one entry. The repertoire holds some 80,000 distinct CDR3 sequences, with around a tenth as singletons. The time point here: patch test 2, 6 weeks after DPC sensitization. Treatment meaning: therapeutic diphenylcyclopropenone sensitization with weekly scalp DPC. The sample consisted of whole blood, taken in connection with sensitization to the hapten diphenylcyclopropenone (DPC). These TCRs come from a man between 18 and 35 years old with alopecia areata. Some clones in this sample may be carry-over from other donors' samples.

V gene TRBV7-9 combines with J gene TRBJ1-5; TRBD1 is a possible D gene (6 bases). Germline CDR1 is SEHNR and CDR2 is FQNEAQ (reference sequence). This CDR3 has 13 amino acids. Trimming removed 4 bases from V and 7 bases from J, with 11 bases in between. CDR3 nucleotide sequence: TGTGCCAGCAGCTCTCGGACAGACCAGCCCCAGCATTTT. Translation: CASSSRTDQPQHF.

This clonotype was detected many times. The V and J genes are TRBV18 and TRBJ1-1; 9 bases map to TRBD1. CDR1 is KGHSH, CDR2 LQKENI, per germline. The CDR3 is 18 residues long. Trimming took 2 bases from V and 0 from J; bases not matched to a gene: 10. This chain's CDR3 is CASSPVGTGTHMNTEAFF. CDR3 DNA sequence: TGTGCCAGCTCACCAGTAGGGACAGGGACGCACATGAACACTGAAGCTTTCTTT.

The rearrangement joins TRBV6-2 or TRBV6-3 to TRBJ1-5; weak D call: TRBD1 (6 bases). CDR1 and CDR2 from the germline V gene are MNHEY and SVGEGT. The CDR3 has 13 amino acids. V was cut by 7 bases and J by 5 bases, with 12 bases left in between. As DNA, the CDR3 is TGTGCCAGCAACACAGGGAGGGATCAGCCCCAGCATTTT. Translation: CASNTGRDQPQHF.

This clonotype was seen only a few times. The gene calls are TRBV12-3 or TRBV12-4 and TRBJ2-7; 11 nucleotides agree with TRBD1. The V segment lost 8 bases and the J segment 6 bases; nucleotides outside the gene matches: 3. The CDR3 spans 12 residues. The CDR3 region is CASGQGAGEQYF. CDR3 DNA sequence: TGTGCCAGCGGACAGGGGGCCGGCGAGCAGTACTTC.

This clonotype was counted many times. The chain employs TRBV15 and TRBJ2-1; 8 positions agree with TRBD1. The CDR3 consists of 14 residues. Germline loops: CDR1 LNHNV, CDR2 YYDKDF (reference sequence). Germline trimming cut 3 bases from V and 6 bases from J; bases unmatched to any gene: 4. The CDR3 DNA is TGTGCCACCAGCAGGGGTACAGGGGGCAATGAGCAGTTCTTC. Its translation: CATSRGTGGNEQFF.

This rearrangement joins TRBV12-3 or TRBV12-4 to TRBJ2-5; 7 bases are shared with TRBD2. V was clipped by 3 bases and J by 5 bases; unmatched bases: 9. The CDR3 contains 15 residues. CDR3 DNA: TGTGCCAGCAGTTTTAATCCTAGCGGTGGTGAGACCCAGTACTTC. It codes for CASSFNPSGGETQYF.

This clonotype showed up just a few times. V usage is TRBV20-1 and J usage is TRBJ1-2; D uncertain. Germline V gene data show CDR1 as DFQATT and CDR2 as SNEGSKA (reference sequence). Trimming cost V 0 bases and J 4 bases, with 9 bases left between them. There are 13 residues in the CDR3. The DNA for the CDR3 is TGCAGTGCTAGAGATACCGCGAGCTATGGCTACACCTTC. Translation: CSARDTASYGYTF.

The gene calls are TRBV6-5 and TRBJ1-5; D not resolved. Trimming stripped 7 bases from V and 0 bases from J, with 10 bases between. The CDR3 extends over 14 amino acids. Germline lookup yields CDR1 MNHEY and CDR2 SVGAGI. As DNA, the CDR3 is TGTGCCAGCACTCCCCAAGATAGCAATCAGCCCCAGCATTTT. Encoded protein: CASTPQDSNQPQHF.

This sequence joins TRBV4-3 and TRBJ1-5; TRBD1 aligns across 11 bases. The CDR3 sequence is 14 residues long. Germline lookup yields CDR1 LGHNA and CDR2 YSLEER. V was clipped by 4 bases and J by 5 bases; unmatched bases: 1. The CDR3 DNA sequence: TGCGCCAGCAGCCTGGACAGGGGGCATCAGCCCCAGCATTTT. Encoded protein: CASSLDRGHQPQHF.

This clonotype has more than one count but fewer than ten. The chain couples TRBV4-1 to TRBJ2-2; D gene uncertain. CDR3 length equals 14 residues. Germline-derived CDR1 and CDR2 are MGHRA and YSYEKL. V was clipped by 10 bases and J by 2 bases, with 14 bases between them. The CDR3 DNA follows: TGCGCCACTAGATTGTTGGGAAACACCGGGGAGCTGTTTTTT. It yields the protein CATRLLGNTGELFF.

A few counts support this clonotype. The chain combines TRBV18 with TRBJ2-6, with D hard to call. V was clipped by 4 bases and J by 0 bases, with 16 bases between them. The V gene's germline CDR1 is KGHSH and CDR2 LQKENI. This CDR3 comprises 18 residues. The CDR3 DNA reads TGTGCCAGCTCACAGAGCGTCTCGGAATTCTCTGGGGCCAACGTCCTGACTTTC. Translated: CASSQSVSEFSGANVLTF.

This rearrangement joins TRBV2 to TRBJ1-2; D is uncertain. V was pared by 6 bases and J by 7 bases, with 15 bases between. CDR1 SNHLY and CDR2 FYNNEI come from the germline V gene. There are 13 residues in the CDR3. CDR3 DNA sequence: TGTGCCAGCAGGGTTGGGGTAACGGCTGGCTACACCTTC. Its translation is CASRVGVTAGYTF.

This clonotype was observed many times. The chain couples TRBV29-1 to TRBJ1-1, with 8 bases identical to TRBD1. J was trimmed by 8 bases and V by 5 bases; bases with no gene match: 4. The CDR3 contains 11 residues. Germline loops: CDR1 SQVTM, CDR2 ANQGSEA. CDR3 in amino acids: CSVWTGIEAFF. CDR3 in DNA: TGCAGCGTTTGGACAGGGATCGAAGCTTTCTTT.

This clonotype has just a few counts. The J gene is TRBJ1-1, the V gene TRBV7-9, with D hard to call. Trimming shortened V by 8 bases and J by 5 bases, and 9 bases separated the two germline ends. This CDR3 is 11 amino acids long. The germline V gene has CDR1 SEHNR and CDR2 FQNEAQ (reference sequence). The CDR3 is CASEVGTEAFF. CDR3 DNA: TGTGCCAGCGAAGTAGGGACTGAAGCTTTCTTT.

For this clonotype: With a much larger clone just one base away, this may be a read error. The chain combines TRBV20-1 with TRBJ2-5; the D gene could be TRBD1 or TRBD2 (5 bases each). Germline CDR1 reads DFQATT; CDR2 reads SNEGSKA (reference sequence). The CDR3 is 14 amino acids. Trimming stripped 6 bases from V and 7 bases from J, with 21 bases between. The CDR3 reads CSATSWDLTRTQYF. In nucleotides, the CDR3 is TGCAGTGCCACGAGCTGGGACCTGACGAGGACCCAGTACTTC.

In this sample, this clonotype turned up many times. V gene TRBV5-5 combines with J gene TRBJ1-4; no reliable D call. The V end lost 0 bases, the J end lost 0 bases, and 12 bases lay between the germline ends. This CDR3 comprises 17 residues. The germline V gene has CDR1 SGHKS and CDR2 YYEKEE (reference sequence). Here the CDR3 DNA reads TGTGCCAGCAGCTTGGGGAGTGGGCCTGCAACTAATGAAAAACTGTTTTTT. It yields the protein CASSLGSGPATNEKLFF. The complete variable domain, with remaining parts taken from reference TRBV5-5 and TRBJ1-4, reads DAGVTQSPTHLIKTRGQQVTLRCSPISGHKSVSWYQQVLGQGPQFIFQYYEKEERGRGNFPDRFSARQFPNYSSELNVNALLLGDSALYLCASSLGSGPATNEKLFFGSGTQLSVL.

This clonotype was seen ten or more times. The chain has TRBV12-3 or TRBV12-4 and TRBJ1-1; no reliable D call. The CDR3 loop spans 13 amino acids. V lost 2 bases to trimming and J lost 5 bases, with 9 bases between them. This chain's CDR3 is CASSLSAGTEAFF. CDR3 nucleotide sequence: TGTGCCAGCAGTTTATCTGCGGGTACTGAAGCTTTCTTT.

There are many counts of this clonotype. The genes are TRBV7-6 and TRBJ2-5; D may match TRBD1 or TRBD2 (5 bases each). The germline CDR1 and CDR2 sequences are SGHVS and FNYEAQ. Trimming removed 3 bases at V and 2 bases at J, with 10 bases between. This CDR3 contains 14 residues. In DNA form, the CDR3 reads TGTGCCAGCAGCTTTTATGGGGGTCAAGAGACCCAGTACTTC. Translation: CASSFYGGQETQYF.

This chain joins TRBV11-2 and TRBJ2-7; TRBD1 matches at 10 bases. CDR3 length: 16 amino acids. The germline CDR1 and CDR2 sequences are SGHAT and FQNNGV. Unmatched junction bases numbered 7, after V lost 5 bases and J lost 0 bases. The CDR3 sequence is CASSTRTGGGSYEQYF. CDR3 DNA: TGTGCCAGCAGCACCCGGACAGGGGGTGGCTCCTACGAGCAGTACTTC. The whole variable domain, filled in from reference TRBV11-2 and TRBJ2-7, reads EAGVAQSPRYKIIEKRQSVAFWCNPISGHATLYWYQQILGQGPKLLIQFQNNGVVDDSQLPKDRFSAERLKGVDSTLKIQPAKLEDSAVYLCASSTRTGGGSYEQYFGPGTRLTVT.

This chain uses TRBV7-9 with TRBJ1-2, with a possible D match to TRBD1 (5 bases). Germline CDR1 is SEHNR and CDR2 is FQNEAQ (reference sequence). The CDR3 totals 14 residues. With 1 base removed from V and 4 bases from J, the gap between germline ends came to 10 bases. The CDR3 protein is CASSLGTLFYGYTF. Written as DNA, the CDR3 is TGTGCCAGCAGCTTAGGGACACTTTTCTATGGCTACACCTTC. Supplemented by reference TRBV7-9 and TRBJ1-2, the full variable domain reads DTGVSQNPRHKITKRGQNVTFRCDPISEHNRLYWYRQTLGQGPEFLTYFQNEAQLEKSRLLSDRFSAERPKGSFSTLEIQRTEQGDSAMYLCASSLGTLFYGYTFGSGTRLTVV.

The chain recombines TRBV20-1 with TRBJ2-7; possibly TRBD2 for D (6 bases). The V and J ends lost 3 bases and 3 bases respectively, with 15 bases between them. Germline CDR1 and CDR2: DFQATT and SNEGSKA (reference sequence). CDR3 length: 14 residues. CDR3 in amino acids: CSASSNREDYEQYF. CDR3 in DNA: TGCAGTGCTAGTAGTAATAGGGAGGACTACGAGCAGTACTTC.